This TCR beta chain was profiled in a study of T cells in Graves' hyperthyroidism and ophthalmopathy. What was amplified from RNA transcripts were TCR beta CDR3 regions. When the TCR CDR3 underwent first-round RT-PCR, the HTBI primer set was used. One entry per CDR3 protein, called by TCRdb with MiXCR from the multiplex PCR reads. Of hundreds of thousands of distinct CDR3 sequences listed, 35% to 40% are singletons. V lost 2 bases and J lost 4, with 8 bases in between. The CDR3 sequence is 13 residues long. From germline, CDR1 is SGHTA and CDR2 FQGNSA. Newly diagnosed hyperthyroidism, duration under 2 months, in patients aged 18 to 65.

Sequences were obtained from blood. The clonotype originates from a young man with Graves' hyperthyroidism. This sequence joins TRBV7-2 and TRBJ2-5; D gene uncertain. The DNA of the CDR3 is TGTGCCAGCAGCTTACAGTGGGGAGAGACCCAGTACTTC. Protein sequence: CASSLQWGETQYF.